This T cell receptor beta chain stems from a study of shared clonotypes between healthy human individuals. About the study: A donor's plate count was three for CD4 naive and three for CD4 memory; CD8 naive had two and CD8 memory one.

V was shortened by 3 bases and J by 9 bases, with 15 bases between the two germline ends. There are 14 residues in the CDR3. The germline gives CDR1 MDHEN, CDR2 SYDVKM. Assay execution proceeded at the deep level. The method was immunoSEQ multiplex PCR; TCRdb's version includes in-frame clones alone and lacks a portion of them. The data hold about 2 million clones, with 85% to 95% observed a single time. Study observations and caveats: As a rule, naive subsets had a larger estimated richness than memory subsets. Having only a few donors restricted how much genetic and exposure-history diversity was captured.

As for this clone: What it binds is unknown.

The sequence was collected from a man aged 18 to 29 in good health. Source material: naive CD4+ T cells sorted from blood. The subset: CD45RA+ positively selected. The chain uses TRBV28 and TRBJ2-1, with D possibly TRBD2 on 5 matching bases. The CDR3 is CASSFEGNRGEQFF. The CDR3 region has the DNA TGTGCCAGCAGTTTCGAAGGGAATCGGGGTGAGCAGTTCTTC.